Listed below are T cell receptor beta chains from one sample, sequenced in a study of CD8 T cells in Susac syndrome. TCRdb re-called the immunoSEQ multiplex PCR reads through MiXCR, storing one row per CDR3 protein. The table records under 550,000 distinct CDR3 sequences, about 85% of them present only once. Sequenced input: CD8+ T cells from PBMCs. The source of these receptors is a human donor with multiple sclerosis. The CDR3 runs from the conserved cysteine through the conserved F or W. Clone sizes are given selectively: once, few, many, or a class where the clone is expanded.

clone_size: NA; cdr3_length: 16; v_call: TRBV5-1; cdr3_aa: CASSLVPGQETYEQYF
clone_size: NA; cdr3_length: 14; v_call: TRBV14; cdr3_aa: CASSPLAVGYEQYF
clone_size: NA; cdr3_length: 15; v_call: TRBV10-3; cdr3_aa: CATLISSGGTDTQYF
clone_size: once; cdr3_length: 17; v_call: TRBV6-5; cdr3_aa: CASSYLPLDRASYGYTF
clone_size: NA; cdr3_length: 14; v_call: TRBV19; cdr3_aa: CASSPGQDAYEQYF
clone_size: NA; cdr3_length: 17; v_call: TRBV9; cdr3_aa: CASSVDIDPRGANVLTF
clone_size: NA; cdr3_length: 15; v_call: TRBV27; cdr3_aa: CASSPPRGGWNEQYF
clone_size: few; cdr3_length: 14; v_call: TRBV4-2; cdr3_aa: CASTSGGGAGELFF
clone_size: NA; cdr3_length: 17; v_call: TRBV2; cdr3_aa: CASSGGQVSLRNQPQHF
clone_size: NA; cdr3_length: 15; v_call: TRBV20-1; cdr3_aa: CSAGRTAGLNSPLHF
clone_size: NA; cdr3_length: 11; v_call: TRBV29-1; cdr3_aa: CSVVEQYEQYF
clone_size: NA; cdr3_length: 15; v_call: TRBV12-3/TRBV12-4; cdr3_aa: CASSAFRGPTRGYTF
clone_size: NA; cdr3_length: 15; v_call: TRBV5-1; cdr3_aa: CASSLGTGSQETQYF
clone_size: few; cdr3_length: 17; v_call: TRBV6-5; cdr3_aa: CASSYRPWTSSGNTIYF
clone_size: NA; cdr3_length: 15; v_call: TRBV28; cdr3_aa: CASSLAQDLNQPQHF
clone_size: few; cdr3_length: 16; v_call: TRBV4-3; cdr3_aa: CASSQDRLQGVYGYTF
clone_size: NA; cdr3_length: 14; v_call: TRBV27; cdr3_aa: CASSLLAGPDTQYF
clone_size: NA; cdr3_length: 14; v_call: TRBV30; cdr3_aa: CAWGGPGTWTEQYF
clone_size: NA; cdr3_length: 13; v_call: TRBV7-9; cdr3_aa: CASSSPMNTEAFF
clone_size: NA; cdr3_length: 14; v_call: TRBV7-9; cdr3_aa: CASSQEVGPDEQFF
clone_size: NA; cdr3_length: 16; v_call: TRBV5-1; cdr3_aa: CASSSNRGAPYNEQFF
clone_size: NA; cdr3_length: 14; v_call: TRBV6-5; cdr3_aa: CASSYSGANTEAFF
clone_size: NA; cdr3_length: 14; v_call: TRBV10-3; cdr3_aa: CANRDEGGTDTQYF
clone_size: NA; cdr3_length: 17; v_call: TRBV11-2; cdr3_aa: CASSLDGFDSGANVLTF
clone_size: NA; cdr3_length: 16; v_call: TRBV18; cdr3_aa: CASSPTPAGVTGELFF
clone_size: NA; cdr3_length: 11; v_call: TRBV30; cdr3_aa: CAWSESVEQFF
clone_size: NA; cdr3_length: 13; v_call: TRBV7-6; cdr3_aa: CASSLVLNNEQFF
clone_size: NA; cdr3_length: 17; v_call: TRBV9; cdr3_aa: CASSVEGGTPSYNEQFF
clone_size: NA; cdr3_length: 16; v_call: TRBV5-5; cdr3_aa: CASSLGTPREFYEQYF
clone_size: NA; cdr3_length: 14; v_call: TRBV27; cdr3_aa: CASSLSARLETQYF
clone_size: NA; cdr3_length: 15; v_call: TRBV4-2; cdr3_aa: CASSQDRLSGVSQYF
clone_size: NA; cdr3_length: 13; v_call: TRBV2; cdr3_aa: CAGDRAPTGELFF
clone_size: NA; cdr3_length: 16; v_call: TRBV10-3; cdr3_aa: CAISQKRGAMTDTQYF
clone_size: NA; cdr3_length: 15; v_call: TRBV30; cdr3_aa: CAWSVGAGHPGELFF
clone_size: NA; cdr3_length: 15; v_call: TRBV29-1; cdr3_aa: CSVEAVASTYNEQFF
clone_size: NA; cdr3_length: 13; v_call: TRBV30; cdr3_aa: CAWSIGDSYEQYF
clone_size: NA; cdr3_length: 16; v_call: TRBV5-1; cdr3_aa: CASSLAAGQGIYEQYF
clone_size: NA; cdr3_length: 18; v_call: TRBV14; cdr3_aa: CASSPLGGLADFQETQYF
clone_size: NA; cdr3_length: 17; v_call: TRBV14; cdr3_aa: CASSQDKALAGGYEQFF
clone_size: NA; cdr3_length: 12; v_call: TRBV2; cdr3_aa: CAKQGGNTEAFF
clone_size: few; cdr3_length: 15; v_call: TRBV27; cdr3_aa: CASKTGLAGIYEQYF
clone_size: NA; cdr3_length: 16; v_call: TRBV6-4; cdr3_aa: CASSETGYLPYNEQFF
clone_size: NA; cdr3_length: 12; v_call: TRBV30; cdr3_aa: CAWSEWNTEAFF
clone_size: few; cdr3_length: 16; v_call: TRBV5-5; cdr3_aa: CASSLDSGTGAYEQYF
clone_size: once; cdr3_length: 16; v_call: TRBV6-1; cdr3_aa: CASQPSDSTSTDTQYF
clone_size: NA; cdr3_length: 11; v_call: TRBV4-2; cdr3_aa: CASSQSYEQYF
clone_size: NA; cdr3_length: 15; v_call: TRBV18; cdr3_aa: CASSPQGVGSYEQYF
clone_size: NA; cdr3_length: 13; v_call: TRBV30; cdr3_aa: CAWSGMMNTEAFF
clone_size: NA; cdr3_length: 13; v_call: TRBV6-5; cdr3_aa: CASSSRFYNEQFF
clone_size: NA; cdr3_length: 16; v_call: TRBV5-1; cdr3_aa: CASSLSGGTGGDEQFF
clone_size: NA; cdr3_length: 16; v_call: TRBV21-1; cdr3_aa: CASSPPEKRSGNTIYF
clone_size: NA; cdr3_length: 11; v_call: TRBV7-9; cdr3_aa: CASSSGLLQFF
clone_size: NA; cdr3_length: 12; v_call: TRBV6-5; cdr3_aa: CASSYGENEQFF
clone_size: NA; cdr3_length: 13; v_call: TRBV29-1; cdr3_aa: CSAADRVAYEQYF
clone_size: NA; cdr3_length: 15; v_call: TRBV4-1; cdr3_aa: CASSLNSGRPSEQYF
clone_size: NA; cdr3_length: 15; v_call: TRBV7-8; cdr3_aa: CASSFVGQTNTEAFF
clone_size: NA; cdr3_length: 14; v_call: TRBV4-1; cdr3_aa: CASSLLGSHNEQFF
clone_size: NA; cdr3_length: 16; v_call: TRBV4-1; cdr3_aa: CASSLDDLSSYNEQFF